The sequence of this T cell receptor beta chain was determined in a study of blood T cell repertoires in COVID-19. Study details: Samples came from the United States, Italy and Spain, spanning acute and convalescent COVID-19.

Sequencing used immunoSEQ multiplex PCR; TCRdb keeps in-frame clones, though not all of them. The table lists over 150,000 clones, roughly 80% of them singletons. A single count supports this clone. The germline CDR1 and CDR2 sequences are SGHTA and FQGTGA. Trimming shortened V by 0 bases and J by 2 bases, and 13 bases separated the two germline ends. The CDR3 is 16 residues long. The receptor comes from a man aged 80 or over with acute or convalescent COVID-19. Specimen: peripheral blood. The chain combines TRBV7-3 with TRBJ1-2; D is possibly TRBD1 (6 bases). The CDR3 DNA reads as TGTGCCAGCAGCTTAACCGGTTCAGGGGCCAACTATGGCTACACCTTC. It codes for CASSLTGSGANYGYTF.